Here is one TCR beta chain with its context. Its antigen is currently unknown. This may come from a read error, since a much larger clone is one base off. The sample belongs to a study of glioma-infiltrating T cells. Amplification of TCR alpha and beta CDR3 regions from RNA used iRepertoire nested multiplex PCR. TCRdb re-analysed the multiplex PCR reads in MiXCR, keeping a single row per CDR3 protein. The sample consists of about 20,000 distinct CDR3 sequences, approximately 25% of them appearing once. Germline assignment: CDR1 SGHTA and CDR2 FQGNSA. The CDR3 runs 14 residues. Study-wide results and caveats: Tissue and blood shared very few CDR3 sequences. Above-expected tissue-blood divergence occurred in all gliomas, most in low-grade ones.

This chain uses TRBV7-2 with TRBJ1-2, with D maybe TRBD1 (5 bases). Sequencing input: glioma tissue, nonneoplastic brain tissue, or PBMCs (not recorded which). This TCR came from a human donor with low-grade glioma or glioblastoma, undergoing nonglioma brain surgery, or in good health (not recorded which). This chain's CDR3 is CASSQEWRDAGYTF. CDR3 nucleotide sequence: TGCGCCAGCAGCCAAGAGTGGAGGGACGCTGGCTACACCTTC.